One and the same sample provided the 9 T cell receptor beta chains below, sequenced in a study of T cell repertoires in cytomegalovirus infection. Which antigens these TCRs recognize remains unknown. Using its own MiXCR run on the reads, TCRdb lists one record per CDR3 protein. The table records around 430,000 distinct CDR3 sequences, roughly 42% of them present only once. The specimen was cultured PBMCs, collected from culture after CMV antigen stimulation. The receptor source for this set is a human donor in good health (CMV status not recorded). Some clones in this sample may be carry-over from other donors' samples.

In regard to this clonotype: At one boundary the junction diverges from the germline segment, which might be a read error. The chain uses TRBV7-2 and TRBJ1-4, with unresolved D. The CDR3 has 15 residues. Germline lookup yields CDR1 SGHTA and CDR2 FQGNSA. The CDR3: CASRLNTGSNEKLFF. In DNA form, the CDR3 reads TGTGCCAGCAGGTTAAATACCGGGTCTAACGAAAAACTGTTTTTT.

The CDR3 is CASSDGRGTDTQYF. Written as DNA, the CDR3 is TGTGCCAGCAGTGATGGGCGGGGCACAGATACGCAGTATTTT. J is TRBJ2-3 and V is TRBV2; tentative D call: TRBD2 (5 bases). Germline V lookup: CDR1 SNHLY, CDR2 FYNNEI. The CDR3 sequence is 14 residues long. Trimming pared 3 bases from V and 1 base from J, leaving 8 bases between.

This chain links TRBV2 with TRBJ1-3; a weak D match, TRBD1 (5 bases). V shed 6 bases and J shed 2 bases, with 14 bases lying between them. Looked up from germline, CDR1 is SNHLY and CDR2 is FYNNEI. The CDR3 totals 15 residues. CDR3: CASSPQGIAGNTIYF. The CDR3 coding sequence is TGTGCCAGCAGCCCTCAGGGTATAGCTGGAAACACCATATATTTT.

The gene calls are TRBV15 and TRBJ2-1; 7 nucleotides line up with TRBD1. This CDR3 spans 15 amino acids. Germline CDR1 is LNHNV and CDR2 is YYDKDF (reference sequence). V trimming: 5 bases; J trimming: 2 bases; junction bases outside the gene matches: 6. The CDR3 protein is CATSGGQRTYNEQFF. The DNA for the CDR3 is TGTGCCACCAGCGGGGGACAGAGGACCTACAATGAGCAGTTCTTC.

This chain joins TRBV6-6 and TRBJ2-7; D gene uncertain. Per germline, CDR1 MNHNY and CDR2 SVGAGI (reference sequence). This CDR3 is 12 amino acids long. The V and J ends lost 7 bases and 2 bases respectively, with 9 bases between them. The CDR3 spells CASTQVPYEQYF. The CDR3 nucleotides are TGTGCCAGCACCCAGGTCCCCTACGAGCAGTACTTC.

The chain is built from TRBV5-4 and TRBJ2-5; D possibly uses TRBD1 or TRBD2 (5 bases each). Germline V gene data show CDR1 as SGHNT and CDR2 as YYREEE (reference sequence). The CDR3 contains 16 residues. Trimming left V 4 bases short and J 2 bases short, with 18 bases between. The CDR3 DNA is TGTGCCAGCAGCCGCCGGGGCGTCACCAAACAAGAGACCCAGTACTTC. Its translation is CASSRRGVTKQETQYF.

This clonotype was observed a handful of times. The V gene is TRBV10-3, the J gene TRBJ2-3; either TRBD1 or TRBD2 may supply D (6 bases each). CDR1 is ENHRY, CDR2 SYGVKD, per germline. The CDR3 loop spans 15 amino acids. V lost 10 bases to trimming and J lost 5 bases, with 22 bases between them. The CDR3 region is CATGPMGGSGDTQYF. The CDR3 coding sequence is TGTGCCACCGGTCCTATGGGGGGCAGTGGAGATACGCAGTATTTT.

This clonotype is a singleton in its sample. The J gene is TRBJ2-1, the V gene TRBV6-5, with 8 nucleotides matching TRBD2. With V trimmed by 0 bases and J by 2 bases, 9 bases remained unmatched. Germline values: CDR1 MNHEY, CDR2 SVGAGI. This CDR3 is 18 amino acids long. The CDR3 sequence is CASSYSPLAAGAYNEQFF. The CDR3 region has the DNA TGTGCCAGCAGTTACTCGCCACTAGCGGCGGGGGCCTACAATGAGCAGTTCTTC.

The CDR3 sequence is CSASRPGGETQYF. The CDR3 DNA is TGCAGTGCTAGCCGCCCGGGGGGGGAGACCCAGTACTTC. The chain joins TRBV20-1 to TRBJ2-5, with TRBD2 matching 8 bases. Trimming took 3 bases from V and 5 from J; bases not matched to a gene: 5. Germline CDR1 is DFQATT and CDR2 is SNEGSKA (reference sequence). The CDR3 runs 13 residues.